Listed here is a single TCR beta chain. The authors amplified TCR beta CDR3 regions, and they did so from RNA transcripts for repertoire sequencing. First-round RT-PCR with HTBI primers preceded a second-round multiplex PCR. Via MiXCR, TCRdb re-called the multiplex PCR reads, giving one row per CDR3 protein. Of around 1.1 million distinct CDR3 sequences listed, around a third are singletons. This sample stems from a study of Graves' ophthalmopathy and Graves' hyperthyroidism. V was pared by 4 bases and J by 2 bases, with 11 bases of the junction left unmatched. The CDR3 loop spans 16 amino acids. The V gene's germline CDR1 is SGHRS and CDR2 YFSETQ. Patients in the hyperthyroidism group, adults aged 18 to 65, were newly diagnosed, under 2 months' duration. Enrollment excluded any patients with other autoimmune diseases, uncontrolled infections, pregnancy or lactation.

The V and J genes are TRBV5-1 and TRBJ2-7; 8 bases are shared with TRBD1. This receptor was obtained from an adult man with Graves' hyperthyroidism. The sequencing input was peripheral blood or thyroid tissue (not recorded which). CDR3 region: CASSVAVGTGTYEQYF. In DNA, the CDR3 is TGCGCCAGCAGCGTTGCGGTCGGGACAGGAACCTACGAGCAGTACTTC.